Below, 15 T cell receptor beta chains from the same sample are listed, as sequenced in a study of CD8 T cells in ankylosing spondylitis. TCRdb itself ran the 5' RACE reads through MiXCR, one entry per CDR3 protein. The sample shows 250,000 to 300,000 distinct CDR3 sequences, about 20% of them seen only once. Material for sequencing was blood, either unsorted or a sorted T cell fraction (not recorded which). All receptors derive from a male donor with ankylosing spondylitis or in good health (not recorded which).

The rearrangement joins TRBV29-1 to TRBJ1-5; 7 bases are a match to TRBD1. With 5 bases clipped from V and 4 bases from J, the junction kept 5 bases outside the gene matches. The CDR3 consists of 13 residues. The germline CDR1 and CDR2 sequences are SQVTM and ANQGSEA. CDR3 region: CSVRQGENQPQHF. CDR3 sequence (DNA): TGCAGCGTTCGTCAGGGGGAAAATCAGCCCCAGCATTTT.

In this sample, this clonotype turned up a few times. This sequence joins TRBV12-3 or TRBV12-4 and TRBJ2-2; 9 bases are shared with TRBD2. V shed 8 bases, J shed 2 bases, and the junction held 6 bases outside the gene matches. CDR3 size: 15 residues. The CDR3 DNA is TGTGCCAGCCGTGAAGCGGGAGGAAACACCGGGGAGCTGTTTTTT. It translates to CASREAGGNTGELFF.

This clonotype was detected a few times. The chain recombines TRBV4-2 with TRBJ2-1; 7 bases fit TRBD2. The CDR3 extends over 15 amino acids. The V gene's germline CDR1 is LGHNA and CDR2 YNFKEQ. V shed 1 base, J shed 9 bases, and the junction held 9 bases outside the gene matches. CDR3 sequence (DNA): TGTGCCAGCAGCCAAGCCATGCGGGAGACGACTGAGCAGTTCTTC. This codes for CASSQAMRETTEQFF.

This clonotype has only a few counts. The CDR3 nucleotides are TGTGCCAGCAGCTTGGGTGTCGGGGGCACTTCACCCCTCCACTTT. Translation gives CASSLGVGGTSPLHF. V and J are TRBV5-5 and TRBJ1-6; TRBD1 is a possible D gene (6 bases). CDR1 SGHKS and CDR2 YYEKEE come from the germline V gene (reference sequence). V was shortened by 0 bases and J by 9 bases, with 13 bases between the two germline ends. This CDR3 spans 15 amino acids.

V and J are TRBV20-1 and TRBJ2-3; 9 bases map to TRBD2. Trimming at V came to 6 bases and at J to 2 bases, leaving 9 bases not matched to a gene. The CDR3 is 15 amino acids. In germline, CDR1 is DFQATT, CDR2 SNEGSKA (reference sequence). DNA of the CDR3: TGCAGTGCCCAAGTCGCGGGGGGGTTCACAGATACGCAGTATTTT. This codes for CSAQVAGGFTDTQYF.

CDR3 nucleotide sequence: TGTGCCAGCAGCCAAGGGTTAGGGACAGGGGCTTATGAGCAGTTCTTC. Residues: CASSQGLGTGAYEQFF. V and J are TRBV3-1 and TRBJ2-1; 10 bases align to TRBD1. Germline trimming cut 1 base from V and 8 bases from J; bases unmatched to any gene: 8. The length of the CDR3 is 16 residues. Looked up from germline, CDR1 is LGHDT and CDR2 is YNNKEL (reference sequence).

This clonotype has just a few counts. This sequence joins TRBV3-1 and TRBJ2-2; D is uncertain. The germline V and J ends were trimmed by 4 bases and 6 bases, with 15 bases remaining between them. Germline assignment: CDR1 LGHDT and CDR2 YNNKEL (reference sequence). The CDR3 length is 15 residues. The CDR3 sequence: CASSRRTGMPGELFF. The CDR3 bases are TGTGCCAGCAGCCGCCGGACGGGCATGCCCGGGGAGCTGTTTTTT.

This clonotype has a count of ten or more. The J gene is TRBJ2-5, the V gene TRBV6-1; 9 positions agree with TRBD1. Germline CDR1 is MNHNS and CDR2 is SASEGT. The CDR3 runs to 13 residues. After removal of 8 bases from V and 3 bases from J, the junction contained 4 bases not matched to a gene. The CDR3 nucleotides read TGTGCCAGCTCTCGACAGGGGGAAGAGACCCAGTACTTC. This gives the protein CASSRQGEETQYF.

This clonotype has only a few counts. The chain carries TRBV15 and TRBJ1-2; possible D gene TRBD1, 5 bases. V lost 0 bases and J 1 base, leaving 6 bases between the germline ends. The CDR3 spans 14 residues. Germline CDR1 LNHNV, CDR2 YYDKDF (reference sequence). The CDR3 protein is CATSRDDSNYGYTF. The CDR3 nucleotides are TGTGCCACCAGCAGAGACGACAGTAACTATGGCTACACCTTC. Full variable domain (rest looked up from reference TRBV15 and TRBJ1-2): DAMVIQNPRYQVTQFGKPVTLSCSQTLNHNVMYWYQQKSSQAPKLLFHYYDKDFNNEADTPDNFQSRRPNTSFCFLDIRSPGLGDTAMYLCATSRDDSNYGYTFGSGTRLTVV.

This clonotype was detected only a few times. The junction departs from the called germline gene at one end, perhaps through a read error. The chain links TRBV12-3 or TRBV12-4 to TRBJ2-2; tentative D call: TRBD2 (7 bases). This CDR3 is 16 amino acids long. The CDR3 is CASSPPGGANTGELFF. In nucleotides, the CDR3 is TGTGCCAGCAGTCCCCCGGGGGGCGCGAATACCGGGGAGCTGTTTTTT.

CDR3 nucleotides: TGCAGTGCTAGAGTCGAGGGGACTTACAATGAGCAGTTCTTC. Translated, it gives CSARVEGTYNEQFF. The rearrangement joins TRBV20-1 to TRBJ2-1; possibly TRBD2 for D (6 bases). V lost 1 base, J lost 4 bases, and 11 bases lay in between. This CDR3 region has 14 residues. Germline V gene data show CDR1 as DFQATT and CDR2 as SNEGSKA (reference sequence).

The J gene is TRBJ1-1, the V gene TRBV11-2; D gene unclear. CDR3 length: 15 residues. Trimming took off 1 base at V and 5 bases at J, with 14 bases between the two ends. The V gene's germline CDR1 is SGHAT and CDR2 FQNNGV. The CDR3 spells CASSLGRAVGTEAFF. In DNA form, the CDR3 reads TGTGCCAGCAGCTTAGGACGGGCAGTCGGGACTGAAGCTTTCTTT.

The genes are TRBV3-1 and TRBJ2-1; TRBD2 matches 10 bases. Germline CDR1 LGHDT, CDR2 YNNKEL (reference sequence). The V gene end was trimmed by 4 bases and the J gene end by 5 bases; junction bases not matched to a gene: 8. This CDR3 has 16 amino acids. CDR3 DNA sequence: TGTGCCAGCAGCCCCCTAGCGGGGGCCCGGAACAATGAGCAGTTCTTC. This encodes CASSPLAGARNNEQFF.

This sequence joins TRBV5-1 and TRBJ2-7; the D gene is possibly TRBD1 (6 bases). The CDR3 extends over 14 amino acids. V was cut by 0 bases and J by 5 bases, with 12 bases left in between. The germline gives CDR1 SGHRS, CDR2 YFSETQ. The CDR3 nucleotides read TGCGCCAGCAGCTTGGGACAGGCCCACGACGAGCAGTACGTC. This translates into CASSLGQAHDEQYV.

The sample holds a few counts of this clonotype. The V gene is TRBV5-1, the J gene TRBJ2-3, with TRBD2 matching over 10 bases. Germline V CDR1 and CDR2: SGHRS, YFSETQ. This CDR3 has 16 amino acids. V lost 0 bases to trimming and J lost 1 base; unmatched junction nucleotides: 2. CDR3: CASSLEGTSGTDTQYF. The DNA of the CDR3 is TGCGCCAGCAGCTTGGAGGGGACTAGCGGCACAGATACGCAGTATTTT.